This entry features one T cell receptor (beta chain) sequence. No antigen is known for it. These data are taken from a study of T cells in Graves' hyperthyroidism and ophthalmopathy. TCR beta CDR3 regions were amplified from RNA transcripts. RT-PCR in the first round (using the HTBI primer set) targeted the TCR CDR3. TCRdb reprocessed the multiplex PCR reads via MiXCR and lists one record per CDR3 protein. In the table there are 560,000 or so distinct CDR3 sequences, 40% to 55% of which are singletons. The CDR3 has 15 residues. Germline values: CDR1 DFQATT, CDR2 SNEGSKA (reference sequence). The V segment lost 2 bases and the J segment 4 bases; nucleotides outside the gene matches: 9. Study conclusions and caveats: Among thyroid clonotypes expanded above 0.001, most also appeared in blood.

When ophthalmopathy did not progress within 18 months, Graves' hyperthyroidism was considered stable. This TCR was recovered from a woman aged 18 to 35 with Graves' hyperthyroidism. The chain carries TRBV20-1 and TRBJ2-7; 9 nucleotides match TRBD2. The sequencing sample was made of peripheral blood or thyroid tissue (not recorded which). The CDR3: CSARRAASGTYEQYF. As DNA, the CDR3 is TGCAGTGCTAGACGGGCAGCTAGCGGGACTTACGAGCAGTACTTC.